This TCR beta chain was documented in a study of blood T cells in healthy people across ages. PCR was performed a second time for about 6 to 12 cycles using a sample-barcoded 5' primer and a J-beta primer mix. In TCRdb, the 5' RACE reads were re-called with MiXCR into one record per CDR3 protein. Of approximately 1.5 million distinct CDR3 sequences in the sample, about 31% were seen once. Sequences were obtained from blood. This receptor was taken from a woman aged 30 to 39 in good health.

Written as DNA, the CDR3 is TGCGCCAGCAGCTCCAGACCGGGAGGGGCGAACACTGAAGCTTTCTTT. It codes for CASSSRPGGANTEAFF. The V and J genes are TRBV5-1 and TRBJ1-1, with a tentative D call TRBD1 (5 bases). The CDR3 spans 16 residues. Trimming shortened V by 3 bases and J by 1 base, and 16 bases separated the two germline ends. Germline CDR1 SGHRS, CDR2 YFSETQ.